This T cell receptor (beta chain) originates from a study of CD8 T cells in ankylosing spondylitis. A few counts support this clonotype. TCRdb redid the calling of the 5' RACE reads with MiXCR, one entry per CDR3 protein. The table shows around 340,000 distinct CDR3 sequences, with roughly 14% occurring only once. There are 13 residues in the CDR3. The V and J ends lost 8 bases and 3 bases respectively, with 11 bases between them. The origin of this receptor is a male donor with ankylosing spondylitis or in good health (not recorded which). Sequenced: blood, either unsorted or a sorted T cell fraction (not recorded which). This chain connects TRBV12-3 or TRBV12-4 to TRBJ1-3; D not resolved. Here the CDR3 DNA reads TGTGCCAGCCGGCGGACGGGTGGAAACACCATATATTTT. Translation: CASRRTGGNTIYF.